One and the same sample provided the 20 T cell receptor beta chains below, sequenced in a study of blood T cell repertoires in COVID-19. TCRdb's copy holds only in-frame clones and misses some; the assay was immunoSEQ multiplex PCR. This repertoire shows approximately 26,000 clones, approximately 77% found once; its top ten account for roughly 15%. Input material: peripheral blood. All receptors derive from a man aged 80 or over with active or convalescent COVID-19.

This chain links TRBV9 with TRBJ2-5; 8 bases are a match to TRBD2. The germline gives CDR1 SGDLS, CDR2 YYNGEE. The CDR3 consists of 15 residues. V was clipped by 3 bases and J by 2 bases; unmatched bases: 6. The CDR3 nucleotides are TGTGCCAGCAGCGCCGGGGGGGACATGCAAGAGACCCAGTACTTC. Translating it yields CASSAGGDMQETQYF. Drawing the rest from reference TRBV9 and TRBJ2-5, the complete variable domain is DSGVTQTPKHLITATGQRVTLRCSPRSGDLSVYWYQQSLDQGLQFLIQYYNGEERAKGNILERFSAQQFPDLHSELNLSSLELGDSALYFCASSAGGDMQETQYFGPGTRLLVL.

This clone was observed a single time. The gene calls are TRBV5-5 and TRBJ2-1, with TRBD2 matching 10 bases. CDR1 and CDR2 (germline): SGHKS, YYEKEE (reference sequence). J gave up 5 bases and V 1 base, and 6 bases lay outside the gene matches. The CDR3 consists of 16 residues. The CDR3 coding sequence is TGTGCCAGCAGCTTGAGGACTAGCGGCAACCACAATGAGCAGTTCTTC. Encoded protein: CASSLRTSGNHNEQFF.

The genes are TRBV4-1 and TRBJ1-1; D not resolved. The V end was cut by 0 bases, the J end by 1 base, with 12 bases between. This CDR3 spans 16 amino acids. Germline V gene sequence: CDR1 MGHRA, CDR2 YSYEKL. CDR3 loop: CASSQEAGRTNTEAFF. CDR3 in DNA: TGCGCCAGCAGCCAAGAAGCGGGCAGGACGAACACTGAAGCTTTCTTT.

This clone occurred a few times. V and J are TRBV7-3 and TRBJ1-1; D not resolved. Deletions cut 5 bases from V and 4 bases from J, with 11 bases between. CDR1 and CDR2 from the germline V gene are SGHTA and FQGTGA. CDR3 length: 13 residues. The CDR3 nucleotides read TGTGCCAGCAGCGAAGCGGGAGCCACTGAAGCTTTCTTT. As protein: CASSEAGATEAFF.

This chain connects TRBV6-2 or TRBV6-3 to TRBJ2-5, with 8 bases fitting TRBD1. The CDR3 covers 14 residues. CDR1 and CDR2 (germline): MNHEY, SVGEGT. Trimming took 4 bases from V and 4 from J; bases not matched to a gene: 5. The DNA for the CDR3 is TGTGCCAGCAGTTCAGGGGGCGCAGGAGAGACCCAGTACTTC. Its protein product is CASSSGGAGETQYF.

The chain uses TRBV10-1 and TRBJ1-2, with 8 positions matching TRBD1. This CDR3 spans 15 amino acids. Looked up from germline, CDR1 is WNHNN and CDR2 is SYGVQD (reference sequence). V was pared by 4 bases and J by 3 bases, with 7 bases of the junction left unmatched. This chain's CDR3 is CASSGRQGPDYGYTF. The CDR3 coding sequence is TGCGCCAGCAGTGGGCGACAGGGGCCAGACTATGGCTACACCTTC.

The sample holds one count of this clone. The rearrangement links TRBV19 to TRBJ1-2, with 8 bases matching TRBD1. Germline CDR1 LNHDA, CDR2 SQIVND (reference sequence). V lost 4 bases to trimming and J lost 1 base; unmatched junction nucleotides: 5. This CDR3 region has 15 residues. The CDR3 coding sequence is TGTGCCAGTAGTACCGGGACAGGTGGTAACTATGGCTACACCTTC. This encodes CASSTGTGGNYGYTF.

The rearrangement joins TRBV11-3 to TRBJ2-1, with 7 bases that match TRBD1. The CDR3 extends over 15 amino acids. Trimming at V came to 5 bases and at J to 4 bases, leaving 8 bases not matched to a gene. Germline CDR1 reads SGHNT; CDR2 reads YENEEA. The CDR3 nucleotides are TGTGCCAGCAGCCAGACAGGGTGGAGTTACAATGAGCAGTTCTTC. Translation gives CASSQTGWSYNEQFF.

In its sample, this clone was seen a few times. The chain employs TRBV21-1 and TRBJ2-2; the D call TRBD2 from the table was never checked on the DNA. TRBV21-1 is tagged as a pseudogene. The CDR3 has 19 amino acids. CDR3 nucleotides: TGTGCCAGCAGCAAAGCGGCGCCTAGCCTACACCGCTACCCCGGGGAGCTGTTTTTT. This gives the protein CASSKAAPSLHRYPGELFF.

The V call is TRBV19, the J call TRBJ1-2, with a possible D match to TRBD1 (6 bases). V lost 3 bases and J lost 3, with 11 bases in between. The CDR3 totals 14 residues. Germline assignment: CDR1 LNHDA and CDR2 SQIVND (reference sequence). The CDR3 sequence is CASSIRNRDYGYTF. The CDR3 coding sequence is TGTGCCAGTAGTATCCGGAACAGGGACTATGGCTACACCTTC. The full variable domain, with the rest looked up from reference TRBV19 and TRBJ1-2, is DGGITQSPKYLFRKEGQNVTLSCEQNLNHDAMYWYRQDPGQGLRLIYYSQIVNDFQKGDIAEGYSVSREKKESFPLTVTSAQKNPTAFYLCASSIRNRDYGYTFGSGTRLTVV.

This clone has more than one count but fewer than ten. This rearrangement joins TRBV27 to TRBJ2-1, with 7 nucleotides matching TRBD2. The junction had 8 bases not matched to a gene; V was cut back by 9 bases and J by 6 bases. Per germline, CDR1 MNHEY and CDR2 SMNVEV (reference sequence). This CDR3 is 13 amino acids long. CDR3 DNA: TGTGCCAGTAGGGAACTAGCGTCCAATGAGCAGTTCTTC. Translated: CASRELASNEQFF.

V gene TRBV6-2 or TRBV6-3 combines with J gene TRBJ1-3; no clear D. Germline CDR1 is MNHEY and CDR2 is SVGEGT. Trimming removed 0 bases at V and 0 bases at J, with 12 bases between. The CDR3 contains 17 residues. For the CDR3, the DNA is TGTGCCAGCAGTTACTCAATCGACTGGTACTCTGGAAACACCATATATTTT. This sequence encodes CASSYSIDWYSGNTIYF.

This clone came up a few times. J is TRBJ1-2 and V is TRBV5-1; the match to TRBD1 covers 8 bases. The V and J ends lost 5 bases and 8 bases, in that order; junction bases with no gene match: 8. This CDR3 contains 13 residues. In germline, CDR1 is SGHRS, CDR2 YFSETQ. The CDR3 DNA reads TGCGCCAGCAGATATCAGGGGGCTCGGGGCTACACCTTC. Translated, it gives CASRYQGARGYTF.

The V and J genes are TRBV5-1 and TRBJ1-1; D might be TRBD1 (5 bases). Germline V gives CDR1 SGHRS, CDR2 YFSETQ. V shed 4 bases and J shed 7 bases, with 17 bases lying between them. The CDR3 is 14 residues long. CDR3 residues: CASSAQGGTYEAFF. The CDR3 DNA sequence: TGCGCCAGCAGCGCCCAGGGTGGCACCTATGAAGCTTTCTTT.

The chain recombines TRBV6-5 with TRBJ1-3; the match to TRBD1 covers 9 bases. Germline CDR1 MNHEY, CDR2 SVGAGI. The CDR3 runs to 15 residues. Trimming removed 6 bases from V and 4 bases from J; junction bases left unmatched: 7. CDR3 DNA: TGTGCCAGCAGCCCACAGGGGGCGCGGGGAAACACCATATATTTT. It codes for CASSPQGARGNTIYF.

The chain carries TRBV7-2 and TRBJ2-1; TRBD1 matches at 9 bases. Germline assignment: CDR1 SGHTA and CDR2 FQGNSA. After removal of 1 base from V and 4 bases from J, the junction contained 5 bases not matched to a gene. There are 16 residues in the CDR3. The CDR3 DNA follows: TGTGCCAGCAGCTTAGTCCCCGGACAGGGGTACAATGAGCAGTTCTTC. Protein sequence: CASSLVPGQGYNEQFF.

The chain recombines TRBV5-1 with TRBJ2-1, with D tentatively TRBD1 (6 bases). CDR1 is SGHRS, CDR2 YFSETQ, per germline. Between the trimmed V and J ends, which lost 2 bases and 2 bases, there was a span of 11 bases. This CDR3 is built from 15 residues. The CDR3 loop is CASSFTGQAYNEQFF. In DNA, the CDR3 is TGCGCCAGCAGCTTTACAGGGCAGGCCTACAATGAGCAGTTCTTC.

This rearrangement joins TRBV29-1 to TRBJ2-1; D gene unclear. This CDR3 region has 12 residues. From germline, CDR1 is SQVTM and CDR2 ANQGSEA. V dropped 7 bases and J dropped 2 bases, with 9 bases sitting between them. CDR3 residues: CSAGFTYNEQFF. The CDR3 nucleotides are TGCAGCGCCGGTTTTACCTACAATGAGCAGTTCTTC.

This clone was counted once. The V and J genes are TRBV3-1 (or the pseudogene TRBV3-2) and TRBJ2-7; the D gene is possibly TRBD2 (5 bases). The CDR3 covers 12 residues. Per the germline V gene, CDR1 is LGHDT and CDR2 is YNNKEL (reference sequence). The V end was cut by 6 bases, the J end by 6 bases, with 12 bases between. The CDR3 sequence: CASSPSTSEQYF. CDR3 DNA sequence: TGTGCCAGCAGTCCAAGTACTAGCGAGCAGTACTTC.

The J gene is TRBJ2-1, the V gene TRBV4-1, with D possibly matching TRBD1 (5 bases). The CDR3 spans 15 residues. CDR1 is MGHRA and CDR2 is YSYEKL in the germline V gene. V gave up 1 base and J gave up 4 bases, with 11 bases separating them. CDR3 loop: CASSQGLGDYNEQFF. The CDR3 DNA reads as TGCGCCAGCAGCCAAGGCCTAGGGGATTACAATGAGCAGTTCTTC.